Included here is one T cell receptor beta chain sequence, with context. Per the original methods: Estimation of nucleated cell counts relied on the amplification of reference gene primers. The repertoire was sequenced with immunoSEQ multiplex PCR; TCRdb's copy has only in-frame clones and lacks some. V, J and clone size reflect that table, while D and trimming were determined from the DNA. The table has about 400,000 clones, around 87% seen once. V was trimmed by 1 base and J by 4 bases, leaving 11 bases between them. Germline CDR1 is KGHSH and CDR2 is LQKENI. CDR3 size: 15 residues. The data belong to a study of blood T cell repertoires in COVID-19. Individuals drawn from some 25 US areas were roughly 18 to 95 years old. Participant reports of clinical history set cohort assignment.

The V and J genes are TRBV18 and TRBJ1-3; D is ambiguous. This clonotype originated in a man aged 35-49 years in a cohort exposed to, infected with or recovered from COVID-19 (not recorded which). Sequenced input: PBMCs or T cells enriched from blood (not recorded which). Written as DNA, the CDR3 is TGTGCCAGCTCACCACTAGGCGGAGGCGGAAACACCATATATTTT. Translating gives CASSPLGGGGNTIYF.